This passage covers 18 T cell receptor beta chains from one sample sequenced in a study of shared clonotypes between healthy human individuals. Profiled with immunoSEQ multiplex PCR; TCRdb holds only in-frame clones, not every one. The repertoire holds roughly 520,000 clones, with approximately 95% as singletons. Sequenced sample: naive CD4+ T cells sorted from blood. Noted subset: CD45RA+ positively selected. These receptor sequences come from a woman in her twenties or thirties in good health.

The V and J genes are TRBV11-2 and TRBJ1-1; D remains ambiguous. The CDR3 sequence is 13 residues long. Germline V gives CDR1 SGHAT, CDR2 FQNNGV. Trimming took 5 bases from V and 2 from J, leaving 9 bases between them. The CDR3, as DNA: TGTGCCAGCAGCCCCCAACTAAACACTGAAGCTTTCTTT. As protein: CASSPQLNTEAFF.

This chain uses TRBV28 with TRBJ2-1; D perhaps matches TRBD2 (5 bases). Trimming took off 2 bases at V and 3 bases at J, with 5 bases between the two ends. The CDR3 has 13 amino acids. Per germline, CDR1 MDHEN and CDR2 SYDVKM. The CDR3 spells CASSLEGYNEQFF. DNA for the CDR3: TGTGCCAGCAGTTTAGAGGGCTACAATGAGCAGTTCTTC.

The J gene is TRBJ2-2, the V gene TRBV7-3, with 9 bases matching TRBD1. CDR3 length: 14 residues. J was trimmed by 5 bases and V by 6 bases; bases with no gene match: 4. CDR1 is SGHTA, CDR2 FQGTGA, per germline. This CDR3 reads CASRGQGGTGELFF. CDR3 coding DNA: TGTGCCAGCAGGGGACAGGGTGGGACCGGGGAGCTGTTTTTT.

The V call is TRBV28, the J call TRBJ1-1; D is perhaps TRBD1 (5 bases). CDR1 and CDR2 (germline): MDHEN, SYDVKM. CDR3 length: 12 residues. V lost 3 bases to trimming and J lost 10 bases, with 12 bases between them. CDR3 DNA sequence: TGTGCCAGCAGTTTCGGGGGGAGGGGAGCTTTCTTT. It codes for CASSFGGRGAFF.

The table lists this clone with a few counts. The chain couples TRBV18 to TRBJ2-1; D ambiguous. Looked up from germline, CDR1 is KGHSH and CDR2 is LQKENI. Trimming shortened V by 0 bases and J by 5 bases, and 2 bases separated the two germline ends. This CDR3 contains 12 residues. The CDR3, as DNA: TGTGCCAGCTCACCACCTGACAATGAGCAGTTCTTC. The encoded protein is CASSPPDNEQFF. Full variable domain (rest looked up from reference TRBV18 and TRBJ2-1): NAGVMQNPRHLVRRRGQEARLRCSPMKGHSHVYWYRQLPEEGLKFMVYLQKENIIDESGMPKERFSAEFPKEGPSILRIQQVVRGDSAAYFCASSPPDNEQFFGPGTRLTVL.

The chain's CDR3 is CASSNPGRRTNQPQHF. In nucleotides, the CDR3 is TGTGCCAGCAGCAACCCGGGACGGCGGACAAATCAGCCCCAGCATTTT. This chain uses TRBV28 with TRBJ1-5; the D gene is possibly TRBD1 (5 bases). The germline V gene encodes CDR1 MDHEN and CDR2 SYDVKM. Trimming stripped 6 bases from V and 4 bases from J, with 19 bases between. The CDR3 spans 16 residues.

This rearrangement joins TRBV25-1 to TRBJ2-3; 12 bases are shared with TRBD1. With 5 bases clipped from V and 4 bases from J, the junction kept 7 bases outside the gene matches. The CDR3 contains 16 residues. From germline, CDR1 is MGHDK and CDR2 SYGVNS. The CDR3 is CASSTPGTGGADTQYF. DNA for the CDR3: TGTGCCAGCAGTACCCCCGGGACAGGGGGCGCAGATACGCAGTATTTT.

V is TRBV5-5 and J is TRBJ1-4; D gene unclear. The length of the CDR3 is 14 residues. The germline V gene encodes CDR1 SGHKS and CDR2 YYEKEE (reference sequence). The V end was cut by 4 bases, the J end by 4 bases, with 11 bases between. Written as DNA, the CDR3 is TGTGCCAGCAGCCAGTTAGGGAATAATGAAAAACTGTTTTTT. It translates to CASSQLGNNEKLFF.

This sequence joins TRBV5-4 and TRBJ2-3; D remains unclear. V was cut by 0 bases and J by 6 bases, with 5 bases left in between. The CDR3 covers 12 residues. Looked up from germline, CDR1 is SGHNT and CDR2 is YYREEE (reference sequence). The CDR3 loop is CASSLGLDTQYF. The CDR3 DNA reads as TGTGCCAGCAGCTTGGGTCTGGATACGCAGTATTTT.

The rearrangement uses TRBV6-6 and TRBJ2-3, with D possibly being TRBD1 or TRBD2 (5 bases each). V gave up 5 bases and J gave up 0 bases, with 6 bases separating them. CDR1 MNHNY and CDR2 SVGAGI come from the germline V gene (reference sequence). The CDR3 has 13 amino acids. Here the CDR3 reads CASSRDSTDTQYF. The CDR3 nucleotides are TGTGCCAGCAGTCGGGACAGCACAGATACGCAGTATTTT.

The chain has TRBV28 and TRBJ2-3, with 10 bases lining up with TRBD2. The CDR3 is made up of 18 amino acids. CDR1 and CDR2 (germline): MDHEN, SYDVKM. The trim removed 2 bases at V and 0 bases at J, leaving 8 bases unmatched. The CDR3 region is CASSLTAGGSSSTDTQYF. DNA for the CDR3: TGTGCCAGCAGTTTAACAGCGGGAGGGTCCTCTAGCACAGATACGCAGTATTTT.

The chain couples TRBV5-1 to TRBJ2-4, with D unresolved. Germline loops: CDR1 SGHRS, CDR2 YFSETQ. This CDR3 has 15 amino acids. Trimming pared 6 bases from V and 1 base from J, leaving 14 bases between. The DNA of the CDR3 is TGCGCCAGCAAACCGGCCCAGGCCGCCAAAAACATTCAGTACTTC. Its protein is CASKPAQAAKNIQYF. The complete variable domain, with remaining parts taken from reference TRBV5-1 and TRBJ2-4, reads KAGVTQTPRYLIKTRGQQVTLSCSPISGHRSVSWYQQTPGQGLQFLFEYFSETQRNKGNFPGRFSGRQFSNSRSEMNVSTLELGDSALYLCASKPAQAAKNIQYFGAGTRLSVL.

The CDR3, as DNA: TGTGCCAGCAGCTTGGGACGGGGGACGAATGAGCAGTTCTTC. Its protein product is CASSLGRGTNEQFF. The chain is built from TRBV7-6 and TRBJ2-1; D might be TRBD2 (6 bases). The CDR3 consists of 14 residues. Germline CDR1 and CDR2: SGHVS and FNYEAQ. V lost 3 bases and J 7 bases, leaving 13 bases between the germline ends.

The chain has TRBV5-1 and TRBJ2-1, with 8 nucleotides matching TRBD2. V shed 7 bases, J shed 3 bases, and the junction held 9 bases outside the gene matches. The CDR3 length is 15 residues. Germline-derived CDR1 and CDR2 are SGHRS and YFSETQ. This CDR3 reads CASGPSGRSYNEQFF. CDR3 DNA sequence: TGCGCCAGCGGACCCAGCGGGAGAAGCTACAATGAGCAGTTCTTC.

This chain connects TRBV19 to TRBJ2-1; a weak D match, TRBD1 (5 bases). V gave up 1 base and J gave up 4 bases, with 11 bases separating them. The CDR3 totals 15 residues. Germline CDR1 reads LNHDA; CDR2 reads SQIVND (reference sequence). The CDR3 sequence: CASSIAVRGYNEQFF. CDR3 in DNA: TGTGCCAGTAGTATAGCAGTAAGGGGTTACAATGAGCAGTTCTTC.

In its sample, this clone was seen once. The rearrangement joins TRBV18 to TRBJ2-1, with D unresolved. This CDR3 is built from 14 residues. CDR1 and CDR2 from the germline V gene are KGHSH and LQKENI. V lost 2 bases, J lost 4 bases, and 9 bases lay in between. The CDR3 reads CASSPDPKYNEQFF. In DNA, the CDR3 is TGTGCCAGCTCACCAGACCCGAAGTACAATGAGCAGTTCTTC. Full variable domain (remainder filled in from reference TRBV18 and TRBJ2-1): NAGVMQNPRHLVRRRGQEARLRCSPMKGHSHVYWYRQLPEEGLKFMVYLQKENIIDESGMPKERFSAEFPKEGPSILRIQQVVRGDSAAYFCASSPDPKYNEQFFGPGTRLTVL.

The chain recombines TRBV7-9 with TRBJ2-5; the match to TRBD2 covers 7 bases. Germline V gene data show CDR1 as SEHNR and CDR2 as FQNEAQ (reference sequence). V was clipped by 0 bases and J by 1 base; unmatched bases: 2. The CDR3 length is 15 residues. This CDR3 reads CASSLAGGVQETQYF. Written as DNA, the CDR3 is TGTGCCAGCAGCTTAGCGGGGGGGGTCCAAGAGACCCAGTACTTC.

The CDR3 reads CASQGQVRGYTF. The CDR3 DNA sequence: TGTGCCAGCCAAGGACAGGTCAGGGGCTACACCTTC. The J gene is TRBJ1-2, the V gene TRBV28; TRBD1 matches at 7 bases. Germline V gives CDR1 MDHEN, CDR2 SYDVKM. This CDR3 is built from 12 residues. V dropped 8 bases and J dropped 8; count of bases not matched to a gene: 8.